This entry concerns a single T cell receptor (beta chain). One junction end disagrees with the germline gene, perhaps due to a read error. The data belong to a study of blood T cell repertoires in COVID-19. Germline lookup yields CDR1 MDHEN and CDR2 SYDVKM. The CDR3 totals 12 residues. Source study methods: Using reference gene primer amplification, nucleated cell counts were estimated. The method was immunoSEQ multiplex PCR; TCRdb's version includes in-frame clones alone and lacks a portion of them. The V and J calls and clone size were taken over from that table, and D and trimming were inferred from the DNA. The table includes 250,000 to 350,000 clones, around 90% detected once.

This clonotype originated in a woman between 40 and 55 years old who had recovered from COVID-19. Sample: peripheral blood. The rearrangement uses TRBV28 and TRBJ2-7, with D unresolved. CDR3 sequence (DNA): TGTGCCAGCAGTTCCCTGCTTCCCGGTGTTATGTTC. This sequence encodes CASSSLLPGVMF.